What follows describes a single T cell receptor (beta chain). The CDR3 covers 17 residues. The V end lost 4 bases, the J end lost 2 bases, and 16 bases lay between the germline ends. Germline V lookup: CDR1 SGHRS, CDR2 YFSETQ. Researchers ran the assay at a deep level. Data came from immunoSEQ multiplex PCR; TCRdb stores just in-frame clones and leaves some out. The sample includes more than 2 million clones, about 94% of them seen just once. This sample stems from a study of shared clonotypes between healthy human individuals. About the research overall: Serving as donors were a couple of women and a few men, whose ages spanned 18 to 49. Each donor's CD4 naive and CD4 memory cells filled three plates apiece, CD8 naive two, and CD8 memory one.

In the CD4+ fraction, cells were divided into CD45RA+ naive and CD45RA-negative memory subsets. Sequencing input: naive CD4+ T cells sorted from blood. The subset is: CD45RA+ positively selected. This rearrangement joins TRBV5-1 to TRBJ2-6; possible D gene TRBD2, 6 bases. This TCR was sampled from a young man in good health. The CDR3 protein is CASSPGLQPPGANVLTF. The DNA of the CDR3 is TGCGCCAGCAGCCCGGGACTTCAACCACCTGGGGCCAACGTCCTGACTTTC. Looking up the rest from reference TRBV5-1 and TRBJ2-6 gives the full variable domain: KAGVTQTPRYLIKTRGQQVTLSCSPISGHRSVSWYQQTPGQGLQFLFEYFSETQRNKGNFPGRFSGRQFSNSRSEMNVSTLELGDSALYLCASSPGLQPPGANVLTFGAGSRLTVL.